The source of this T cell receptor (beta chain) is a study of CD8+CD57+ T cells in acquired aplastic anemia. Study at large: Quantities of DNA derived from sorted CD4+ and CD8+ cells averaged roughly 3 ug. An average of about 10.8 million reads for CD4+ cells was obtained from healthy donors.

A note on this clonotype: The target antigen is unknown.

Notes on the study in general: Patients and controls shared 25 to 35 CD8+ CDR3 sequences, which appeared highly expressed in patients and within their immunodominant clones.

The template for TCR beta VDJ and CDR3 sequence profiling was genomic DNA. TCRdb analysed the reads with MiXCR anew, one entry per CDR3 protein. The table records about 210,000 distinct CDR3 sequences, around 32% of them present only once. Germline V gene sequence: CDR1 MNHNS, CDR2 SASEGT. The CDR3 loop spans 15 amino acids. V was clipped by 5 bases and J by 0 bases, with 11 bases between them. This sequence joins TRBV6-1 and TRBJ1-3; D uncertain. Sequenced material: sorted CD4+, CD8+, or CD8+CD57+ T cells (not recorded which) from PBMCs. The receptor's source is a human donor in good health, serving as a control. The CDR3 DNA reads TGTGCCAGCAGTCAACGGTTGTTCTCTGGAAACACCATATATTTT. Encoded protein: CASSQRLFSGNTIYF.